The present T cell receptor (beta chain) was sequenced within a study of long-term antiretroviral therapy in people with HIV. Study information: In the earliest collections, sampling predates the 2015 immediate-ART recommendation by about a decade.

Turning to this clone: Its specificity is unknown.

Notes on the study in general: Possibly under older ART regimens, blood was drawn between the mid-2000s and the late 2010s.

Runs used v3.0 of the immunoSEQ assay and were done at survey level. TCRdb's copy holds only in-frame clones and misses some; the assay was immunoSEQ multiplex PCR. The sample has roughly 30,000 clones, around 90% seen once. Germline lookup yields CDR1 SEHNR and CDR2 FQNEAQ (reference sequence). The CDR3 sequence is 16 residues long. The germline V and J ends were trimmed by 2 bases and 3 bases, with 14 bases remaining between them. PBMC samples from each donor numbered at least one pre-ART and at least two post-ART. The starting material was unsorted PBMCs, obtained 1.8 years after starting antiretroviral therapy. The chain recombines TRBV7-9 with TRBJ2-4; tentatively, D is TRBD2 (6 bases). This clonotype was sampled from a woman between 18 and 30 years old with HIV. For the CDR3, the DNA is TGTGCCAGCAGCTTACTTGGCGGGAATGACAAAAACATTCAGTACTTC. It translates to CASSLLGGNDKNIQYF.